These 23 T cell receptor beta chains came from one sample sequenced in a study of tumor-infiltrating lymphocytes in primary liver carcinoma. Researchers generated TCR beta cDNA from about 530 ng of total RNA, relying on a constant-region primer. Three rounds of nested multiplex PCR with slightly modified ARM-PCR produced TCR beta libraries. Investigators reported that the first two PCR rounds, at around 10 cycles each, used TRBV1-TRBV30 forward primers with a C-beta reverse primer. Each CDR3 protein is one row after TCRdb ran MiXCR on the multiplex PCR reads. The sample shows about 330,000 distinct CDR3 sequences, about two thirds of them seen only once. The study extracted blood RNA from unsorted whole blood and also extracted germline DNA. Sequenced sample: peripheral blood. The source is a man aged 35 to 55 with primary liver carcinoma and hepatitis B virus infection.

As to this clonotype: This is likely a read error, given that the CDR3 carries no conserved phenylalanine or tryptophan at its end. This rearrangement joins TRBV12-3 or TRBV12-4 to TRBJ2-5, with 11 nucleotides matching TRBD2. V dropped 6 bases and J dropped 1; count of bases not matched to a gene: 1. This CDR3 spans 14 amino acids. The CDR3 DNA reads as TGTGCCAGCAGCGGGACTAGCGGCCAAGAGACCCAGTACTTA. This codes for CASSGTSGQETQYL.

In this sample, this clonotype turned up once. The J gene is TRBJ2-2, the V gene TRBV29-1; 8 bases agree with TRBD2. V lost 4 bases to trimming and J lost 9 bases; unmatched junction nucleotides: 7. The CDR3 runs 13 residues. The V gene's germline CDR1 is SQVTM and CDR2 ANQGSEA. DNA for the CDR3: TGCAGCGTTGGGACTAGCCTGGGGAGGGAGCTGTTTTTT. Translating it yields CSVGTSLGRELFF.

Comments on this clonotype: A much larger clone sits a single nucleotide away, making a read error possible. This chain links TRBV5-5 with TRBJ1-1; tentatively, D is TRBD1 (5 bases). The CDR3 is made up of 13 amino acids. Trimming removed 5 bases from V and 4 bases from J, with 12 bases in between. Germline CDR1 is SGHKS and CDR2 is YYEKEE (reference sequence). CDR3 sequence: CASSWDAGTEAFF. Here the CDR3 DNA reads TGTGCCAGCAGTTGGGACGCTGGCACTGAAGCTTTCTTT.

The V call is TRBV7-9, the J call TRBJ2-3; 10 bases map to TRBD1. The CDR3 extends over 15 amino acids. With 1 base clipped from V and 7 bases from J, the junction kept 5 bases outside the gene matches. Germline V gene sequence: CDR1 SEHNR, CDR2 FQNEAQ (reference sequence). The CDR3 region has the DNA TGTGCCAGCAGCTTAGGACAGGGGGCGCGAAATACGCAGTATTTT. Amino acid sequence: CASSLGQGARNTQYF.

As concerns this clonotype: Possible read error: a much larger clone is one base away. The conserved final phenylalanine or tryptophan is absent from the CDR3, which likely points to a read error. The J gene is TRBJ2-5, the V gene TRBV12-3 or TRBV12-4; the match to TRBD2 covers 9 bases. The junction had 13 bases not matched to a gene; V was cut back by 6 bases and J by 5 bases. CDR3 length equals 16 residues. The CDR3 region has the DNA TGTGCCAGCAGCCCGTCGGAGGCTAGCGGGATGGAGACCCAGTACTCC. This translates into CASSPSEASGMETQYS.

The genes are TRBV11-2 and TRBJ2-7; 10 bases fit TRBD2. The CDR3 has 16 residues. Germline CDR1 is SGHAT and CDR2 is FQNNGV. The ends lost 1 base at V and 3 bases at J; junction bases unmatched: 6. For the CDR3, the DNA is TGTGCCAGCAGCTTAGGGCGAACTAGCGGGAACTACGAGCAGTACTTC. Its protein product is CASSLGRTSGNYEQYF.

Remarks on this clonotype: The junction departs from germline at one end; a sequencing error may be responsible. V gene TRBV11-2 combines with J gene TRBJ2-7, with D perhaps matching TRBD1 (6 bases). Germline V gene sequence: CDR1 SGHAT, CDR2 FQNNGV. The CDR3 contains 15 residues. The CDR3 bases are TGTGCCAGTAGCTTAGGCTCAGGACAGAACTACGAGCGGTACTTC. Its translation: CASSLGSGQNYERYF.

Worth noting for this clonotype: A read error is possible here, since a much larger clone lies one base away. The V and J genes are TRBV7-4 and TRBJ2-7; D perhaps matches TRBD2 (6 bases). CDR3 size: 11 residues. Deletions cut 10 bases from V and 6 bases from J, with 13 bases between. Per germline, CDR1 SGHVT and CDR2 SQSDAQ. This chain's CDR3 is CANGGTCEQYF. The CDR3 DNA reads TGTGCCAACGGGGGAACCTGCGAGCAGTACTTC. Drawing the rest from reference TRBV7-4 and TRBJ2-7, the complete variable domain is GAGVSQSPRYKVAKRGRDVALRCDSISGHVTLYWYRQTLGQGSEVLTYSQSDAQRDKSGRPSGRFSAERPERSVSTLKIQRTEQGDSAVYLCANGGTCEQYFGPGTRLTVT.

This clonotype showed up just once. The rearrangement joins TRBV29-1 to TRBJ2-7, with TRBD1 as a possible D gene (5 bases). There are 12 residues in the CDR3. CDR1 and CDR2 (germline): SQVTM, ANQGSEA. This chain's CDR3 is CSGQTVGGEQYF. The CDR3 bases are TGCAGTGGCCAGACAGTGGGCGGCGAGCAGTACTTC.

A remark on this clonotype: In this CDR3 the conserved last residue, phenylalanine or tryptophan, is missing, so a read error is likely. The chain recombines TRBV29-1 with TRBJ2-7; 7 nucleotides line up with TRBD2. The CDR3 contains 15 residues. Losses at the gene ends were 1 base for V and 8 bases for J; bases not matched to a gene: 14. Germline-derived CDR1 and CDR2 are SQVTM and ANQGSEA. The CDR3 bases are TGCAGCGTTGAAGGGACTAGTGGTGGCTTTGGGCAGCAGTACTTA. It yields the protein CSVEGTSGGFGQQYL.

The chain links TRBV29-1 to TRBJ2-1; maybe TRBD1 (6 bases). The CDR3 runs to 15 residues. CDR1 is SQVTM, CDR2 ANQGSEA, per germline. The CDR3 bases are TGCGGTGTTGAGTACAGGGAAAGGGTCTACAATGAGCAGTTCTTC. Its protein product is CGVEYRERVYNEQFF.

The gene calls are TRBV30 and TRBJ1-5, with D hard to call. Germline V gene lookup returns CDR1 GTSNPN and CDR2 SVGIG (reference sequence). The ends were cut back, 0 bases at V and 7 bases at J, with 10 bases in the middle. This CDR3 region has 13 residues. CDR3 amino acids: CAWSVWFGQPQHF. The CDR3 region has the DNA TGTGCCTGGAGTGTATGGTTCGGGCAGCCCCAGCATTTT. Complete variable domain (other parts from reference TRBV30 and TRBJ1-5): SQTIHQWPATLVQPVGSPLSLECTVEGTSNPNLYWYRQAAGRGLQLLFYSVGIGQISSEVPQNLSASRPQDRQFILSSKKLLLSDSGFYLCAWSVWFGQPQHFGDGTRLSIL.

The sample holds many counts of this clonotype. The gene calls are TRBV10-3 and TRBJ2-7; TRBD1 matches 8 bases. V dropped 2 bases and J dropped 2; count of bases not matched to a gene: 2. Germline V gene sequence: CDR1 ENHRY, CDR2 SYGVKD. The CDR3 is made up of 14 amino acids. For the CDR3, the DNA is TGTGCCATCAGTGAGCCGGGACAGGCCTACGAGCAGTACTTC. It codes for CAISEPGQAYEQYF.

A few counts support this clonotype. With a much larger clone just one base away, this may be a read error. The V call is TRBV11-2, the J call TRBJ2-3, with a tentative D call TRBD2 (6 bases). The germline CDR1 and CDR2 sequences are SGHAT and FQNNGV. CDR3 length equals 16 residues. The DNA of the CDR3 is TGTGCCAGCAGAAATTCACATAGCGGTCTCACATATACGCAGTATTTT. Amino acid sequence: CASRNSHSGLTYTQYF.

In regard to this clonotype: A read error may be the cause here, since a much bigger clone is one base away. The gene calls are TRBV10-3 and TRBJ1-6; D not certain. Trimming removed 10 bases from V and 10 bases from J, with 20 bases in between. The CDR3 spans 14 residues. The germline CDR1 and CDR2 sequences are ENHRY and SYGVKD. The CDR3 here is CATNEPPGNSPLHF. In nucleotides, the CDR3 is TGTGCCACCAACGAGCCTCCCGGTAACTCACCCCTCCACTTT.

Notes on this clonotype: One end of the junction varies from germline; a read error may be responsible. This chain joins TRBV5-1 and TRBJ2-5; D remains unclear. CDR1 is SGHRS, CDR2 YFSETQ, per germline. CDR3 length equals 13 residues. The CDR3 reads CSSSYNTQETQYF. The CDR3 region has the DNA TGCTCCAGCAGCTATAACACACAGGAGACCCAGTACTTC.

The rearrangement links TRBV4-2 to TRBJ1-4; no reliable D call. Trimming left V 4 bases short and J 0 bases short, with 18 bases between. This CDR3 is 18 amino acids long. Germline assignment: CDR1 LGHNA and CDR2 YNFKEQ. Written as DNA, the CDR3 is TGTGCCAGCAGCCGGGATCAAGGTGGGATTGCAACTAATGAAAAACTGTTTTTT. This translates into CASSRDQGGIATNEKLFF.

On this clonotype: A much bigger clone sits one base away, suggesting this may be a read error. The rearrangement links TRBV10-2 to TRBJ2-1; TRBD2 matches at 10 bases. The CDR3 has 14 residues. Looked up from germline, CDR1 is WSHSY and CDR2 is SAAADI. CDR3 region: CTSSELAGGNEQFF. The CDR3 region has the DNA TGCACCAGCAGTGAGTTAGCGGGAGGAAATGAGCAGTTCTTC.

With regard to this clonotype: One end of the junction varies from germline; a read error may be responsible. The chain carries TRBV14 and TRBJ2-1; D unclear. CDR3 length equals 16 residues. Per the germline V gene, CDR1 is SGHDN and CDR2 is FVKESK. The CDR3 sequence is CAGSRIPHPGCNEQFF. CDR3 nucleotide sequence: TGTGCCGGCAGCCGAATACCCCACCCGGGTTGCAATGAGCAGTTCTTC.

This clonotype was recorded a few times. The germline gene is not matched at one end of the junction; a read error may be the cause. The chain carries TRBV10-3 and TRBJ1-5, with a weak D call TRBD1 (5 bases). Germline V lookup: CDR1 ENHRY, CDR2 SYGVKD. The CDR3 is 13 amino acids. In DNA form, the CDR3 reads TGTGCCATCAGCCGTCAGGGTGATCAGCCCCAACATTTT. It specifies CAISRQGDQPQHF.

The chain couples TRBV5-4 to TRBJ2-7; D not resolved. V was pared by 3 bases and J by 0 bases, with 10 bases between. The CDR3 loop spans 14 amino acids. Germline values: CDR1 SGHNT, CDR2 YYREEE (reference sequence). CDR3 protein: CASSSYSDSYEQYF. As DNA, the CDR3 is TGTGCCAGCAGCTCGTACTCGGACTCCTACGAGCAGTACTTC.

With respect to this clonotype: A single base separates this from a much larger clone, so it may be a read error. This chain links TRBV12-3 or TRBV12-4 with TRBJ2-2; D is uncertain. The CDR3 extends over 12 amino acids. V shed 11 bases and J shed 6 bases, with 13 bases lying between them. The CDR3 DNA reads as TGTGCCGGCGAAGGCCCGGCCGGGGAGCTGTTTTTT. Translation: CAGEGPAGELFF.

This clonotype was picked up many times. The chain has TRBV11-2 and TRBJ2-2; D unresolved. This CDR3 contains 17 residues. The germline V gene encodes CDR1 SGHAT and CDR2 FQNNGV. The V gene lost 1 base and the J gene lost 7 bases, with 19 bases spanning the gap. CDR3 protein: CASSLVFESGASGELFF. In nucleotides, the CDR3 is TGTGCCAGCAGCTTAGTTTTCGAGTCTGGTGCCAGCGGGGAGCTGTTTTTT.